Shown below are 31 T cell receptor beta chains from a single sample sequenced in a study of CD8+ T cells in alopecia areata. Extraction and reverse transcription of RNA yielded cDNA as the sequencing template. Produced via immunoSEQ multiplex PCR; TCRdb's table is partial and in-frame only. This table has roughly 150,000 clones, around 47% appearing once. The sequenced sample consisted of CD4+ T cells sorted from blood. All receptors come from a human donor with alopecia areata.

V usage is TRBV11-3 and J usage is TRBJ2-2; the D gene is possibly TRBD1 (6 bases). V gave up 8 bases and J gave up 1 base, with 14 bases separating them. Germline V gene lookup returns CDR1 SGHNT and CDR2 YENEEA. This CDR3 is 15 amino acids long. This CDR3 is CASAGASWNTGELFF. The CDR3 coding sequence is TGTGCCAGCGCAGGGGCCTCGTGGAACACCGGGGAGCTGTTTTTT.

The CDR3 DNA sequence: TGTGCCACCCGGACAGCCCAGAGCTCCTACAATGAGCAGTTCTTC. Translation gives CATRTAQSSYNEQFF. This chain joins TRBV18 and TRBJ2-1; D is perhaps TRBD1 (6 bases). The CDR3 totals 15 residues. Trimming stripped 10 bases from V and 0 bases from J, with 16 bases between. The germline V gene encodes CDR1 KGHSH and CDR2 LQKENI.

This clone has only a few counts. The CDR3 nucleotides are TGTGCCAGTAGTATAGACTTGTACACAGATACGCAGTATTTT. Its protein is CASSIDLYTDTQYF. This chain uses TRBV19 with TRBJ2-3; D not certain. Trimming took off 0 bases at V and 2 bases at J, with 6 bases between the two ends. Germline CDR1 reads LNHDA; CDR2 reads SQIVND (reference sequence). The CDR3 length is 14 residues.

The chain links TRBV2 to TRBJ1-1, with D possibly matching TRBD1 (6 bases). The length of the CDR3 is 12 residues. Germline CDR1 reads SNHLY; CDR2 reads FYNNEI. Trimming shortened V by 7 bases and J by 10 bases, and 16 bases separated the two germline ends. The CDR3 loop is CASTWGQQTAFF. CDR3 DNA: TGTGCCAGCACATGGGGGCAACAGACAGCTTTCTTT.

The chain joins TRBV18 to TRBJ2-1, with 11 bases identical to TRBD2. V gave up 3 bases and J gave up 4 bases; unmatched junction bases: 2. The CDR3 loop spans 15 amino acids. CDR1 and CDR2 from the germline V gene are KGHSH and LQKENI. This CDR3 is CASSPGLAEYNEQFF. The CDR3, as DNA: TGTGCCAGCTCACCGGGACTAGCGGAATACAATGAGCAGTTCTTC.

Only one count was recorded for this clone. CDR3 nucleotide sequence: TGCGCCAGCAGTCCCTTAGGGGAGGGCAATCAGCCCCAGCATTTT. It is translated as CASSPLGEGNQPQHF. The V and J genes are TRBV4-1 and TRBJ1-5; a weak D match, TRBD1 (5 bases). The CDR3 contains 15 residues. Trimming took 6 bases from V and 2 from J, leaving 14 bases between them. Germline loops: CDR1 MGHRA, CDR2 YSYEKL.

The CDR3 spells CASTQPGGLVFETQYF. Written as DNA, the CDR3 is TGTGCCAGCACTCAACCGGGGGGGCTGGTTTTTGAGACCCAGTACTTC. The chain has TRBV27 and TRBJ2-5; TRBD2 agrees at 8 bases. V trimming: 7 bases; J trimming: 5 bases; junction bases outside the gene matches: 15. The CDR3 extends over 16 amino acids. CDR1 MNHEY and CDR2 SMNVEV come from the germline V gene (reference sequence).

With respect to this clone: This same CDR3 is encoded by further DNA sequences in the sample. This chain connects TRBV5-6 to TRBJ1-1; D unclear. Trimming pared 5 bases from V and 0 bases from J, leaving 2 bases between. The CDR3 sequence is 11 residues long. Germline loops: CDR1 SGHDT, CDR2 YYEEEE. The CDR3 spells CASSLNTEAFF. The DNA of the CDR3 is TGTGCCAGCAGTTTGAACACTGAAGCTTTCTTT. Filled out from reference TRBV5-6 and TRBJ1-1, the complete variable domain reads DAGVTQSPTHLIKTRGQQVTLRCSPKSGHDTVSWYQQALGQGPQFIFQYYEEEERQRGNFPDRFSGHQFPNYSSELNVNALLLGDSALYLCASSLNTEAFFGQGTRLTVV.

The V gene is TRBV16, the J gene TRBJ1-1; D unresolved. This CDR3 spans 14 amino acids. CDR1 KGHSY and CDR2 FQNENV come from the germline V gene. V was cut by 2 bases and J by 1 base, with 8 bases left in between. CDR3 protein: CASSQLGPNTEAFF. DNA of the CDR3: TGTGCCAGCAGCCAACTAGGACCGAACACTGAAGCTTTCTTT.

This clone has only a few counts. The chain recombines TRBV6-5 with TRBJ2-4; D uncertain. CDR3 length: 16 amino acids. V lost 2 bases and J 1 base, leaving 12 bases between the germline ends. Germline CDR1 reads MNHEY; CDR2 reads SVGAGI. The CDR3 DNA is TGTGCCAGCAGTTACGCGTTAGCCACGGCCAAAAACATTCAGTACTTC. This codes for CASSYALATAKNIQYF.

CDR3 sequence reads: CSVGEGTGELFF. Here the CDR3 DNA reads TGCAGCGTTGGGGAGGGGACCGGGGAGCTGTTTTTT. This sequence joins TRBV29-1 and TRBJ2-2, with TRBD2 identical over 7 bases. Trimming cost V 4 bases and J 5 bases; bases outside gene matches: 1. The V gene's germline CDR1 is SQVTM and CDR2 ANQGSEA. CDR3 length: 12 residues.

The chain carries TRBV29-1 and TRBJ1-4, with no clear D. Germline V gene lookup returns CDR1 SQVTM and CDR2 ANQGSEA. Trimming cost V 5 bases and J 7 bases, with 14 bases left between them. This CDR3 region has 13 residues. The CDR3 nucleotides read TGCAGCGTTATTGGGATTAGCGGTGAAAAACTGTTTTTT. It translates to CSVIGISGEKLFF. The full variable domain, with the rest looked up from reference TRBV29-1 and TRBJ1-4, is SAVISQKPSRDICQRGTSLTIQCQVDSQVTMMFWYRQQPGQSLTLIATANQGSEATYESGFVIDKFPISRPNLTFSTLTVSNMSPEDSSIYLCSVIGISGEKLFFGSGTQLSVL.

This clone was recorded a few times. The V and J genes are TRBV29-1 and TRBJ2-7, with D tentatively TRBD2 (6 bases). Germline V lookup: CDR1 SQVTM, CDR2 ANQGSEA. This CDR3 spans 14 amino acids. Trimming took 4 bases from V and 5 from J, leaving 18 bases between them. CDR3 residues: CSVVTAGSVNEQYF. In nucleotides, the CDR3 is TGCAGCGTTGTTACAGCGGGCTCTGTTAACGAGCAGTACTTC.

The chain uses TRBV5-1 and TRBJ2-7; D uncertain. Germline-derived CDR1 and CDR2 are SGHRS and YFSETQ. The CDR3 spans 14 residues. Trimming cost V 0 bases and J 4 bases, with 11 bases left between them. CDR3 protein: CASSLAASIYEQYF. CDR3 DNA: TGCGCCAGCAGCTTGGCCGCTAGTATATACGAGCAGTACTTC.

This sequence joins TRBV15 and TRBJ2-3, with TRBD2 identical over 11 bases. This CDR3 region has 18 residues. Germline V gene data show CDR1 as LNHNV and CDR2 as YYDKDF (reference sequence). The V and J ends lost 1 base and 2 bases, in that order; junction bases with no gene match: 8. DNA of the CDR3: TGTGCCACCAGCAGAGGTTCCGGGACTAGCGGATACACAGATACGCAGTATTTT. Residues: CATSRGSGTSGYTDTQYF.

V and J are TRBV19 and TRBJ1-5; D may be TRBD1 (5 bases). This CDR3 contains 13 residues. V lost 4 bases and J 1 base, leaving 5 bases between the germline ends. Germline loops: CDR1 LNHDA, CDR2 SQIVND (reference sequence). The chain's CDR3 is CASSRQSNQPQHF. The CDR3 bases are TGTGCCAGTAGTAGACAGAGCAATCAGCCCCAGCATTTT.

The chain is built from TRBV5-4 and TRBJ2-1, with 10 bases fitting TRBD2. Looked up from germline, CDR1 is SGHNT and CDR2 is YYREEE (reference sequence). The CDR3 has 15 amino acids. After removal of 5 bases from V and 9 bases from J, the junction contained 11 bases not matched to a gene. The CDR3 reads CASSSGTSVGSEQFF. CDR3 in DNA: TGTGCCAGCAGTTCCGGGACTAGCGTTGGCTCTGAGCAGTTCTTC.

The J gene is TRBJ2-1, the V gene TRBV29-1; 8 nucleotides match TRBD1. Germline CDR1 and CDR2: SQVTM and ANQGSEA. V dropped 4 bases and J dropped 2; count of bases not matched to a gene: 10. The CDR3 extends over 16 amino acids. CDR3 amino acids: CSVGYPGGRAYNEQFF. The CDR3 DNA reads TGCAGCGTTGGGTACCCAGGGGGCAGGGCCTACAATGAGCAGTTCTTC.

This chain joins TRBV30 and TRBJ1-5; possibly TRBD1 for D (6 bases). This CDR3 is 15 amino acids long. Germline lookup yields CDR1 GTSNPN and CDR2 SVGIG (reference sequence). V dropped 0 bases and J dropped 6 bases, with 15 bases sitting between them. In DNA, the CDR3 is TGTGCCTGGAGTGTCTGGGGCAGGGGAAGTCAGCCCCAGCATTTT. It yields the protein CAWSVWGRGSQPQHF. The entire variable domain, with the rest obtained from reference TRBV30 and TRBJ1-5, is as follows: SQTIHQWPATLVQPVGSPLSLECTVEGTSNPNLYWYRQAAGRGLQLLFYSVGIGQISSEVPQNLSASRPQDRQFILSSKKLLLSDSGFYLCAWSVWGRGSQPQHFGDGTRLSIL.

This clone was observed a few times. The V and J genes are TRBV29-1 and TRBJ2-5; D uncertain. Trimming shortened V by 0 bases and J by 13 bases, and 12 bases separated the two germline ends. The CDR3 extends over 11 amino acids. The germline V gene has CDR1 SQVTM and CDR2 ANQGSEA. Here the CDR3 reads CSVEEGFSRYF. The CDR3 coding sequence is TGCAGCGTTGAAGAGGGCTTCTCGAGGTACTTC.

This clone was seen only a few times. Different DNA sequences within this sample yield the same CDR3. CDR3 sequence reads: CASSPQGNEQFF. Here the CDR3 DNA reads TGTGCCAGCTCACCACAGGGTAATGAGCAGTTCTTC. This chain joins TRBV18 and TRBJ2-1, with D hard to call. From germline, CDR1 is KGHSH and CDR2 LQKENI. V lost 1 base and J 7 bases, leaving 5 bases between the germline ends. CDR3 length: 12 amino acids.

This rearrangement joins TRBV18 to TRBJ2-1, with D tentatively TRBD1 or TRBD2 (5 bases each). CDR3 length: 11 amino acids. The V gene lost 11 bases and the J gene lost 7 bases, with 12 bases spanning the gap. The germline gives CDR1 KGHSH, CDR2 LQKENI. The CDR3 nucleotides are TGTGCCTCTCAGGGACGGAATGAGCAGTTCTTC. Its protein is CASQGRNEQFF. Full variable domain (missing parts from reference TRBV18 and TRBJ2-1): NAGVMQNPRHLVRRRGQEARLRCSPMKGHSHVYWYRQLPEEGLKFMVYLQKENIIDESGMPKERFSAEFPKEGPSILRIQQVVRGDSAAYFCASQGRNEQFFGPGTRLTVL.

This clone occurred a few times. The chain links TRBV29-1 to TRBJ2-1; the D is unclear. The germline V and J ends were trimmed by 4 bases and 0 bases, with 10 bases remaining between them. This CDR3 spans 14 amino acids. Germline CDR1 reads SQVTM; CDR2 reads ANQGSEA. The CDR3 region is CSVVGSSSYNEQFF. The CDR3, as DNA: TGCAGCGTTGTGGGCTCTAGCTCCTACAATGAGCAGTTCTTC.

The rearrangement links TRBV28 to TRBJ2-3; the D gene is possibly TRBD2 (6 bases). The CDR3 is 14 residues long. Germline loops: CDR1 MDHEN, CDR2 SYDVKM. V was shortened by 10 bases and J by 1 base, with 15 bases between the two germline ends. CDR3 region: CATKGPGGTDTQYF. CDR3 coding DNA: TGTGCCACAAAAGGACCGGGGGGCACAGATACGCAGTATTTT.

The chain's CDR3 is CASSLGIGPGTEAFF. The DNA for the CDR3 is TGTGCCAGCAGCTTAGGGATCGGCCCCGGGACTGAAGCTTTCTTT. This chain links TRBV7-3 with TRBJ1-1; no clear D. The CDR3 spans 15 residues. Germline CDR1 is SGHTA and CDR2 is FQGTGA. Trimming left V 2 bases short and J 5 bases short, with 15 bases between. Full variable domain (rest looked up from reference TRBV7-3 and TRBJ1-1): GAGVSQTPSNKVTEKGKYVELRCDPISGHTALYWYRQSLGQGPEFLIYFQGTGAADDSGLPNDRFFAVRPEGSVSTLKIQRTERGDSAVYLCASSLGIGPGTEAFFGQGTRLTVV.

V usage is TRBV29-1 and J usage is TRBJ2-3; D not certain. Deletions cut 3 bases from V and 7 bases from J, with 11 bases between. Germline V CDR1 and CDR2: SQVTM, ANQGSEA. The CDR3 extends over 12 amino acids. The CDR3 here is CSVEMRTNTQYF. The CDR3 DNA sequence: TGCAGCGTTGAGATGCGAACAAATACGCAGTATTTT.

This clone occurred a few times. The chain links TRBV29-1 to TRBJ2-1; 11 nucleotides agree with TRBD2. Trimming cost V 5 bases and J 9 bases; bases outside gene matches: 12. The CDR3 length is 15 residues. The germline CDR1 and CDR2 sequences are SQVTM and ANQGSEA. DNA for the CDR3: TGCAGCGTTCGCCCAACTAGCGGGAGAGGCGGTGAGCAGTTCTTC. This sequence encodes CSVRPTSGRGGEQFF.

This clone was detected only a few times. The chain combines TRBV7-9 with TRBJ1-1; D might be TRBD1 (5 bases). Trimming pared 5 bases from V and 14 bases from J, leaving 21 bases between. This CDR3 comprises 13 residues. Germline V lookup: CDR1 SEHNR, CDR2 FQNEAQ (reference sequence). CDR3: CASSLRGAGGGFF. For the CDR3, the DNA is TGTGCCAGCAGCCTGAGGGGCGCTGGAGGAGGATTCTTT. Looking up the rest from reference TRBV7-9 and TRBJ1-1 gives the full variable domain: DTGVSQNPRHKITKRGQNVTFRCDPISEHNRLYWYRQTLGQGPEFLTYFQNEAQLEKSRLLSDRFSAERPKGSFSTLEIQRTEQGDSAMYLCASSLRGAGGGFFGQGTRLTVV.

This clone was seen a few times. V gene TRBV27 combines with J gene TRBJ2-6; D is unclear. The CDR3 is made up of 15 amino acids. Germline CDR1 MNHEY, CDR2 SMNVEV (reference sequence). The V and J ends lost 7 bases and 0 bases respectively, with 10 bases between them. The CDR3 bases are TGTGCCAGCAAACCACAGCACTCTGGGGCCAACGTCCTGACTTTC. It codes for CASKPQHSGANVLTF. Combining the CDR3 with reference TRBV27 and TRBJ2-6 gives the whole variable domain EAQVTQNPRYLITVTGKKLTVTCSQNMNHEYMSWYRQDPGLGLRQIYYSMNVEVTDKGDVPEGYKVSRKEKRNFPLILESPSPNQTSLYFCASKPQHSGANVLTFGAGSRLTVL.

The CDR3: CSARGTREQFF. The CDR3 nucleotides read TGCAGTGCTAGGGGCACCCGAGAGCAGTTCTTC. The rearrangement joins TRBV20-1 to TRBJ2-1, with D uncertain. The CDR3 loop spans 11 amino acids. CDR1 and CDR2 (germline): DFQATT, SNEGSKA (reference sequence). V shed 3 bases and J shed 10 bases, with 10 bases lying between them.

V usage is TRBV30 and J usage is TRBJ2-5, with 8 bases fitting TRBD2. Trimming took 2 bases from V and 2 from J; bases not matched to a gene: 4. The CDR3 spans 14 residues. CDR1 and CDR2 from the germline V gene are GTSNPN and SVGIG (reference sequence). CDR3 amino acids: CAWSNIAGQETQYF. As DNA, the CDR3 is TGTGCCTGGAGTAACATAGCGGGGCAAGAGACCCAGTACTTC. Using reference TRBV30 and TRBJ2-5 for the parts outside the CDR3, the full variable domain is SQTIHQWPATLVQPVGSPLSLECTVEGTSNPNLYWYRQAAGRGLQLLFYSVGIGQISSEVPQNLSASRPQDRQFILSSKKLLLSDSGFYLCAWSNIAGQETQYFGPGTRLLVL.